The present TCR beta chain was sequenced within a study of blood T cell repertoires in COVID-19. V shed 5 bases, J shed 4 bases, and the junction held 3 bases outside the gene matches. Germline CDR1 is PRHDT and CDR2 is FYEKMQ (reference sequence). The CDR3 runs to 14 residues. In the source study's methods: For nucleated cells, counts were estimated from reference gene primer amplification. Profiled with immunoSEQ multiplex PCR; TCRdb holds only in-frame clones, not every one. V, J and clone size were drawn from that table, and D and trimming were deduced from the DNA. The sample lists tens of thousands of clones, 75% to 90% seen once, with over 9.5% in the top ten. In its sample, this clone was seen once.

The TCR comes from a human donor in a cohort sampled during active COVID-19. The rearrangement uses TRBV13 and TRBJ2-1; 9 bases agree with TRBD1. Specimen: peripheral blood. CDR3: CASSRGQGYNEQFF. The CDR3 DNA reads as TGTGCCAGCAGCAGAGGACAGGGGTACAATGAGCAGTTCTTC.